A selection of T cell receptor beta chains follows, all from one sample in a study of cytomegalovirus exposure and HLA in healthy donors. TCRdb keeps only in-frame clones here, not all; method: immunoSEQ multiplex PCR. The sample carries about 71,000 clones, less than 75% recorded once. Material for sequencing was PBMCs. Every receptor here comes from a man aged 35 to 55 in good health and CMV-seropositive. Each CDR3 is given with its conserved first and last residue. D genes are given only for firm matches. Where a row states a size, it is once, few, many or the class of an expanded clone; other rows omit it.

many	TRBV4-1	.	TRBJ2-7	CASSQEGRYEQYF	TGCGCCAGCAGCCAAGAGGGCCGTTACGAGCAGTACTTC
.	TRBV19	TRBD1	TRBJ2-5	CASSPSSDRAETQYF	TGTGCCAGTAGTCCTTCTTCGGACAGGGCAGAGACCCAGTACTTC
once	TRBV5-1	TRBD2	TRBJ2-3	CASSLLTSGRTDTQYF	TGCGCCAGCAGCTTGCTGACTAGCGGGAGGACGGATACGCAGTATTTT
.	TRBV4-2	.	TRBJ1-2	CASSQEAQGLGYGYTF	TGTGCCAGCAGCCAAGAGGCACAGGGTTTAGGCTATGGCTACACCTTC
few	TRBV5-1	.	TRBJ1-6	CASTLVSNSPLHF	TGCGCCAGCACCCTGGTGAGCAATTCACCCCTCCACTTT
few	TRBV7-3	.	TRBJ2-6	CASSPGVGVSGANVLTF	TGTGCCAGCAGCCCTGGGGTAGGGGTCTCTGGGGCCAACGTCCTGACTTTC
.	TRBV28	TRBD1	TRBJ1-1	CASSGQGARTEAFF	TGTGCCAGCAGTGGACAGGGGGCTCGGACTGAAGCTTTCTTT
.	TRBV28	TRBD2	TRBJ2-7	CASTFTGGTYEQYF	TGTGCCAGCACCTTTACGGGAGGTACCTACGAGCAGTACTTC
.	TRBV9	TRBD2	TRBJ2-2	CASSVGLAGGKTGELFF	TGTGCCAGCAGCGTAGGACTAGCGGGGGGGAAGACCGGGGAGCTGTTTTTT
.	TRBV4-1	.	TRBJ2-3	CASSQASSRGADTQYF	TGCGCCAGCAGCCAAGCCTCATCCAGGGGGGCAGATACGCAGTATTTT
.	TRBV5-1	TRBD1	TRBJ1-1	CASSPRTGSTEAFF	TGCGCCAGCAGCCCTCGGACAGGGTCCACTGAAGCTTTCTTT
.	TRBV10-3	TRBD2	TRBJ2-2	CAISESMGLANTGELFF	TGTGCCATCAGTGAGTCGATGGGACTAGCGAACACCGGGGAGCTGTTTTTT
few	TRBV19	TRBD1	TRBJ1-1	CASKGGTGWTEAFF	TGTGCCAGCAAAGGAGGGACAGGGTGGACTGAAGCTTTCTTT
few	TRBV6-5	.	TRBJ1-2	CASSLKQNYGYTF	TGTGCCAGCAGTTTAAAACAGAACTATGGCTACACCTTC
few	TRBV28	TRBD1	TRBJ1-2	CASSLEPGDRDYGYTF	TGTGCCAGCAGCTTAGAGCCAGGGGACAGGGACTATGGCTACACCTTC
.	TRBV5-5	.	TRBJ2-2	CASRRGRGTGELFF	TGTGCCAGCAGGCGGGGGCGCGGCACCGGGGAGCTGTTTTTT
few	TRBV29-1	TRBD2	TRBJ2-2	CSVDRGGTGELFF	TGCAGCGTAGACCGCGGGGGAACCGGGGAGCTGTTTTTT
few	TRBV5-6	TRBD1	TRBJ1-1	CASSQTGPEAFF	TGTGCCAGCAGCCAGACAGGGCCCGAAGCTTTCTTT
.	TRBV11-2	TRBD1	TRBJ2-2	CASSKTGQGTGELFF	TGTGCCAGCAGCAAAACGGGACAGGGGACCGGGGAGCTGTTTTTT
.	TRBV30	.	TRBJ2-5	CAWRKQGETQYF	TGTGCCTGGAGAAAACAGGGAGAGACCCAGTACTTC
.	TRBV6-6	.	TRBJ2-1	CASNLLAYNEQFF	TGTGCCAGCAATTTACTAGCCTACAATGAGCAGTTCTTC
.	TRBV5-1	.	TRBJ2-1	CASSLFGPLNEQFF	TGCGCCAGCAGCTTATTTGGGCCCCTAAATGAGCAGTTCTTC
.	TRBV2	TRBD1	TRBJ1-2	CASSEDRPQNYGYTF	TGTGCCAGCAGTGAGGACAGGCCACAGAACTATGGCTACACCTTC
few	TRBV29-1	.	TRBJ1-2	CSVEPAAGYGYTF	TGCAGCGTTGAGCCGGCAGCGGGCTATGGCTACACCTTC
.	TRBV7-8	TRBD1	TRBJ1-2	CASSFRTGRDGYTF	TGTGCCAGCAGCTTCCGGACAGGGCGGGATGGCTACACCTTC
few	TRBV5-4	TRBD2	TRBJ2-3	CASSLGGLAGGRNTDTQYF	TGTGCCAGCAGCTTGGGCGGACTAGCGGGGGGGAGAAACACAGATACGCAGTATTTT
once	TRBV19	.	TRBJ1-4	CASSWAATNEKLFF	TGTGCCAGTAGTTGGGCAGCAACTAATGAAAAACTGTTTTTT
once	TRBV28	TRBD1	TRBJ2-5	CASSSRQGPSQETQYF	TGTGCCAGCAGTTCTCGACAGGGCCCATCCCAAGAGACCCAGTACTTC